This TCR beta chain was recorded in a study of blood T cell repertoires in COVID-19 (dated by TCRdb to about 2020). Regarding the study in general: The collaborator samples originated in the United States, Italy and Spain and spanned the acute and convalescent phases of COVID-19. Deeply sampled blood TCRbeta repertoires from subjects exposed to, actively infected with, or recovered from COVID-19 were included in the dataset. The samples were drawn from the first 160 participants of the ongoing ImmuneRACE study and from more than 1,000 subjects provided by 6 global collaborators. The repertoires were made available in a free public database intended to serve as a resource for research on the immune response to SARS-CoV-2. Where HLA class I and class II types were available, the types were taken from metadata supplied by the sample provider, not from assay-based typing. Nearly every sample came with metadata listing a de-identified subject ID, COVID-19 status, age in years and sex. The material from the prospective study consisted of cDNA or gDNA derived from T cells, B-cell-depleted T cells, or PBMCs. Broader findings and caveats from the paper: The quantity of clinical and demographic metadata differed by source and by participant and was supplied without curation.

V is clipped by 3 bases and J by 7 bases, and the sequence between their germline boundaries is 15 bases long. The CDR3 starts with the cysteine, ends with the phenylalanine, and has 15 residues. Here the CDR3 DNA is all that survives: 45 bases in frame from base 1. The germline V gene gives CDR1 as SGHAT and CDR2 as FQNNGV. Points on this clone: It lacks a known antigen. Base qualities are missing; no much larger clone stands one base away.

The immunoSEQ Assay, a bias-controlled multiplex PCR, was used to amplify TCRbeta CDR3 regions from genomic DNA. The study's processing was this. The number of nucleated cells in each sample was estimated by amplification of reference gene primers within the assay. To quantify the absolute abundance of each unique TCRbeta CDR3 rearrangement, sequence reads were collapsed and filtered. For each sample, productive Simpson clonality was calculated as the square root of Simpson's diversity index over productive rearrangements. TCRdb carries this immuneACCESS record with in-frame sequences only. Its versions omit some clonotypes, under half of them owing to an unresolved V gene in the studies checked, with the rest unexplained. V and J calls and clone size are as listed in that table; D and trimming were resolved from the DNA. Within this sample are under 300,000 clones, with about 88% of them counted one time only. The ten largest clones represent about 7% of the sample.

In the prospective study, participants were about 18 to 100 years old, resided in 24 geographic areas of the United States, and were enrolled through a virtual design. Cohort assignment in the prospective study relied on participant-reported clinical history from a screening survey and a study questionnaire. Exposed participants were defined as having been in contact with someone with a PCR-confirmed or clinician-diagnosed COVID-19 case within 2 weeks of study entry. Mobile phlebotomists in the prospective study collected whole blood, serum and a nasopharyngeal or oropharyngeal swab from every participant. Prospective study participants could optionally give additional blood draws and questionnaires over a 2-month period. Blood samples from the prospective study were shipped frozen or at room temperature prior to DNA extraction.

Material: PBMCs or T cells enriched from blood (not recorded which). The clonotype originates from a woman aged 45-65 years who had been exposed to COVID-19. The rearranged segments are TRBV11-2 and TRBJ2-2; a confident D gene designation cannot be given. The CDR3 protein is CASSFDSPNFGELFF. DNA sequence: TGTGCCAGCAGCTTTGATTCGCCTAATTTCGGGGAGCTGTTTTTT.